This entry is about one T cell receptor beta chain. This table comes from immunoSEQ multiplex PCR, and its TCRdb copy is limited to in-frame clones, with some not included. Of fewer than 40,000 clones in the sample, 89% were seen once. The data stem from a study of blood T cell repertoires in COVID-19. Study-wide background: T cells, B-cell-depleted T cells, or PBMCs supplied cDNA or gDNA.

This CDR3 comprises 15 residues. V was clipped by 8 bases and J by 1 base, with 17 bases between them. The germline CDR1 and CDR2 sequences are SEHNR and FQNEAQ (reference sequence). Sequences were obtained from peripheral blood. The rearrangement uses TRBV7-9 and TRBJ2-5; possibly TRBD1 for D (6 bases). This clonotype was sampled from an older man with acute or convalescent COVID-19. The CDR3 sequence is CASSEDSFPQETQYF. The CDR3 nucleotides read TGTGCCAGCTCCGAGGACAGTTTCCCCCAAGAGACCCAGTACTTC.